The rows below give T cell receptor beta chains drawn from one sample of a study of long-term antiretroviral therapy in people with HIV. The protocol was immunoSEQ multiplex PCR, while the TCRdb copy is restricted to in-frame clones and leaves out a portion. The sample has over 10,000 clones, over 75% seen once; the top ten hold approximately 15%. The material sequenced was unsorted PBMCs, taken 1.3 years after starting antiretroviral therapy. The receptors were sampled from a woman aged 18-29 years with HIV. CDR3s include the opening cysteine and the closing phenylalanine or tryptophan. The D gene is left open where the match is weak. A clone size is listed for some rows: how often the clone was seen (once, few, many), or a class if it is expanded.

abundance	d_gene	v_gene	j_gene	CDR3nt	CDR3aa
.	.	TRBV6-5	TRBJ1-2	TGTGCCAGTCAAGACAGAAATAACTATGGCTACACCTTC	CASQDRNNYGYTF
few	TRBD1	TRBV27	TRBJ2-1	TGTGCCAGCAGTTTGGTGATGGTTGGTGGGACAGGGAAGTTCTTC	CASSLVMVGGTGKFF
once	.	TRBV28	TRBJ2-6	TGTGCCAGCGGTACACAGGCCAACGTCCTGACTTTC	CASGTQANVLTF
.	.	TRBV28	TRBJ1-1	TGTGCCAGCCCGCGGCGGGGGGCGAAGAACACTGAAGCTTTCTTT	CASPRRGAKNTEAFF
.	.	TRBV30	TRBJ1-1	TGTGCCTGGAGAGAAATGCTGGACACTGAAGCTTTCTTT	CAWREMLDTEAFF
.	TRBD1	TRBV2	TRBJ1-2	TGTGCCAGCTACCGGGACAGGGGAATCTATGGCTACACCTTC	CASYRDRGIYGYTF
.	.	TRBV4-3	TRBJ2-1	TGCGCCAGCAGCCGCTCAGGGGATGAGCAGTTCTTC	CASSRSGDEQFF
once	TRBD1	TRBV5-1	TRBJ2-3	TGCGCCAGCAGCTTCGACAGGGTCACAGATACGCAGTATTTT	CASSFDRVTDTQYF
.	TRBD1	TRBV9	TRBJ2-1	TGTGCCAGCAGCAGAGGACAGGGGCACTCCTACAATGAGCAGTTCTTC	CASSRGQGHSYNEQFF
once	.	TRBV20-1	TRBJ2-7	TGCAGTTCTAGGAGAGACTACGAGCAGTACTTC	CSSRRDYEQYF
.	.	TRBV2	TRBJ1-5	TGTGCCAGCAGTGATGGGTACCAGCCCCAGCATTTT	CASSDGYQPQHF
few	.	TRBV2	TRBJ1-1	TGTGCCAGCAGTGAAGAAAGGAACACTGAAGCTTTCTTT	CASSEERNTEAFF
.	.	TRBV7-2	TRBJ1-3	TGTGCCAGCAGCTTAACGGCAGCCTCTGGAAACACCATATATTTT	CASSLTAASGNTIYF
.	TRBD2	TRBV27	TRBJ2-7	TGTGCCAGCAGTTTAATCGGGGGGGCCCACGAGCAGTACTTC	CASSLIGGAHEQYF
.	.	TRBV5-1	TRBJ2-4	TGCGCCAGCAGCTTGGGGACAGAGAAAAACATTCAGTACTTC	CASSLGTEKNIQYF
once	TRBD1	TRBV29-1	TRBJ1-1	TGCAGCGTTTTTGGGACAGTGAACACTGAAGCTTTCTTT	CSVFGTVNTEAFF
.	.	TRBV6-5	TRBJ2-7	TGTGCCAGCAGTTACTCCCCGCGGGGCTACGAGCAGTACTTC	CASSYSPRGYEQYF
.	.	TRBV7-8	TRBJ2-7	TGTGCCAGCAGCTTAGCGGTTGGGGGGACACCCTACGAGCAGTACTTC	CASSLAVGGTPYEQYF
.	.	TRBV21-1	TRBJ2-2	TGTGCCAGCAGCAAAACAGGGAACGGGGAGCTGTTTTTT	CASSKTGNGELFF
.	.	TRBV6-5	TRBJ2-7	TGTGCCAGCAGTAGGACTAAGGGGATCTACGAGCAGTACTTC	CASSRTKGIYEQYF
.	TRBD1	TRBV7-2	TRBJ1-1	TGTGCCAGCAGCCCCCGGACAGGGGGCAGGAACACTGAAGCTTTCTTT	CASSPRTGGRNTEAFF
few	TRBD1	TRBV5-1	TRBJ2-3	TGCGCCAGCAGCTTGGGCCAGGGGGTGGCAGATACGCAGTATTTT	CASSLGQGVADTQYF
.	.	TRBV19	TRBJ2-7	TGTGCCAGTAGTCCCAGCACACACGAGCAGTACTTC	CASSPSTHEQYF
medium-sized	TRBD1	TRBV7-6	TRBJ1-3	TGTGCCAGCAGCTTAACCTCCGGGACAGGGGACGGAAACACCATATATTTT	CASSLTSGTGDGNTIYF
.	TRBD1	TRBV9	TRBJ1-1	TGTGCCAGCAGCGCGGGACAGGGGTTTGAAGCTTTCTTT	CASSAGQGFEAFF
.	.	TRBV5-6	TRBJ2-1	TGTGCCAGCAGTTTCGGGGCGGCGGAGCAGTTCTTC	CASSFGAAEQFF
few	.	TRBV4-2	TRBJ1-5	TGTGCCAGCAGCCAAGATCGGCTACAGCCCCAGCATTTT	CASSQDRLQPQHF
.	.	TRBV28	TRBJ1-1	TGTGCCAGCAGCCAACCAGTCGGGGGAGTCACTGAAGCTTTCTTT	CASSQPVGGVTEAFF
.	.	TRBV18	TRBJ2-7	TGTGCCAGCTCACGGGACATAACCTACGAGCAGTACTTC	CASSRDITYEQYF
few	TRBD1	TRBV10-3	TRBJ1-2	TGTGCCATCAGATTGGACAGGGACGGCTACACCTTC	CAIRLDRDGYTF
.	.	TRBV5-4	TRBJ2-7	TGTGCCAGCAGCTTGGATAGGACGGCTCGGGGCGAGCAGTACTTC	CASSLDRTARGEQYF
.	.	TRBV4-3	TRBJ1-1	TGCGCCAGCAGCCGCCTACACACAGGGAACACTGAAGCTTTCTTT	CASSRLHTGNTEAFF
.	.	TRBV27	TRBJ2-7	TGTGCCAGCAGTTTATTTGTCCAGGGGTACCAGCAGTACTTC	CASSLFVQGYQQYF
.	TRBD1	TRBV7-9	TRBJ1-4	TGTGCCAGCAGCTTGGGACAGGGAGGTGAAAAACTGTTTTTT	CASSLGQGGEKLFF
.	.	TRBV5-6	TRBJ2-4	TGTGCCAGCAGCGGGGACACGGGGTCAGGATTTGCCAAAAACATTCAGTACTTC	CASSGDTGSGFAKNIQYF
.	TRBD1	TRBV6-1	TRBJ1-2	TGTGCCAGCAGTGGACAGGGGACTAACTATGGCTACACCTTC	CASSGQGTNYGYTF
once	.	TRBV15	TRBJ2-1	TGTGCCACCAGCACAGGCCCGGACAATGAGCAGTTCTTC	CATSTGPDNEQFF
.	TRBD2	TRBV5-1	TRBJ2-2	TGCGCCAGCAGCCTAGACCGGGGACTAGCATTATCTGGAGGAAACACCGGGGAGCTGTTTTTT	CASSLDRGLALSGGNTGELFF
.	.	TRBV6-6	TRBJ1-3	TGTGCCAGCAGTTACTCGGCAGGGGGAAACACCATATATTTT	CASSYSAGGNTIYF
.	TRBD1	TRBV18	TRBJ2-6	TGTGCCAGCTCACCATTACAGGGGGGCTCTGGGGCCAACGTCCTGACTTTC	CASSPLQGGSGANVLTF
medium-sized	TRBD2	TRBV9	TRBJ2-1	TGTGCCAGCAGCGCCAGCTATGCGGGAGGCAATGAGCAGTTCTTC	CASSASYAGGNEQFF
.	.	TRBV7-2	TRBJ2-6	TGTGCCAGCAGCTTAGGTCCCTTTGGCTCCTCTGGGGCCAACGTCCTGACTTTC	CASSLGPFGSSGANVLTF
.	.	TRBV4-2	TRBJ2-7	TGTGCCAGCAGCCAAGATCCCACAGGGAGGCTATACGAGCAGTACTTC	CASSQDPTGRLYEQYF
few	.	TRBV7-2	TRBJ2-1	TGTGCCAGCAGCTTAGCGGGGCTCAGCAATGAGCAGTTCTTC	CASSLAGLSNEQFF
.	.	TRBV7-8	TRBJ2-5	TGTGCCAGCAGCTCGACTACGGAGACCCAGTACTTC	CASSSTTETQYF
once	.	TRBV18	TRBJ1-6	TGTGCCAGCTCACCAATGCGGGCCGAGAATTCACCCCTCCACTTT	CASSPMRAENSPLHF
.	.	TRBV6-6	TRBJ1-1	TGTGCCAGCAGTTACGGACAGTTGAACACTGAAGCTTTCTTT	CASSYGQLNTEAFF
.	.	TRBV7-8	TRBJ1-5	TGTGCCAGCAGCCCCTCCCGCAATCAGCCCCAGCATTTT	CASSPSRNQPQHF
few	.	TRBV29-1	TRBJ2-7	TGCAGCGTTGGGCGGGACGGCATCTCCTACGAGCAGTACTTC	CSVGRDGISYEQYF